Sequencing of this T cell receptor beta chain was carried out in a study of T cells in localized non-small cell lung cancer. Worth noting for this clone: What it binds is unknown.

Study-wide points: Uninvolved adjacent lung showed the highest T cell clonality, exceeding tumor.

Libraries were prepared by immunoSEQ multiplex PCR; TCRdb keeps only in-frame clonotypes and omits some of them. Of 15,000 to 20,000 clones listed, more than 65% are singletons. Between the trimmed V and J ends, which lost 7 bases and 5 bases, there was a span of 17 bases. Germline-derived CDR1 and CDR2 are SNHLY and FYNNEI. The CDR3 contains 15 residues. V and J are TRBV2 and TRBJ2-2; the D gene could be TRBD1 or TRBD2 (10 bases each). This TCR was recovered from a male donor aged 60 or over with stage I lung adenocarcinoma. Sequences were derived from peripheral blood, sampled before any cancer treatment. The CDR3 region is CASTLAGQGTGELFF. In DNA, the CDR3 is TGTGCCAGCACACTAGCGGGACAGGGGACCGGGGAGCTGTTTTTT.